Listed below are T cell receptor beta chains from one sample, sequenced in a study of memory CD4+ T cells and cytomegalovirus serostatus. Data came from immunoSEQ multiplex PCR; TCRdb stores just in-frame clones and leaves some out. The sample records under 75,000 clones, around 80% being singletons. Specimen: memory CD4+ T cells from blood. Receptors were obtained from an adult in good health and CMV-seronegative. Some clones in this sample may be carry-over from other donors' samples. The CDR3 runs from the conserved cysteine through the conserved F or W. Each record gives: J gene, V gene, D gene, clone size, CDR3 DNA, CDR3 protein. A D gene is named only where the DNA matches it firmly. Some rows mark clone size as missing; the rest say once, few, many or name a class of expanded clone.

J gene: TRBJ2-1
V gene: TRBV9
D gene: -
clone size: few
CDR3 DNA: TGTGCCAGCAGCGTAGCTCCGATGGATGAGCAGTTCTTC
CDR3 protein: CASSVAPMDEQFF

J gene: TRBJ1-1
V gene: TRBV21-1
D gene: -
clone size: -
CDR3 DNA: TGTGCCAGCAGCAAAGAACCAGGGGGGGAGACTGAAGCTTTCTTT
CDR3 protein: CASSKEPGGETEAFF

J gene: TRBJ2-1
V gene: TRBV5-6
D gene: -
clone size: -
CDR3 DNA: TGTGCCAGCAGCTTATCTACTGGGACACACTACAATGAGCAGTTCTTC
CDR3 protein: CASSLSTGTHYNEQFF

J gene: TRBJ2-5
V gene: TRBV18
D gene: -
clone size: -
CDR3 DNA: TGTGCCAGCTCACCAGGCAGGGAAGAGACCCAGTACTTC
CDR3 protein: CASSPGREETQYF

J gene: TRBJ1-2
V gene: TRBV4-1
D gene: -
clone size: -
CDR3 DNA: TGCGCCAGCAGCCAGGTATTCAAGGGTGGGGATGGCTACACCTTC
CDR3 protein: CASSQVFKGGDGYTF

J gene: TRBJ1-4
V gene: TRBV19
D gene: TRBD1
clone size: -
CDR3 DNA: TGTGCCAGTAGTATTCCGGGACAGGGAAATGAAAAACTGTTTTTT
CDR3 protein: CASSIPGQGNEKLFF

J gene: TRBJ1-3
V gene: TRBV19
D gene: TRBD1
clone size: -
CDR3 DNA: TGTGCCAGTAGTCTCGGACAGGGGTCGGACACCATATATTTT
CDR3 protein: CASSLGQGSDTIYF

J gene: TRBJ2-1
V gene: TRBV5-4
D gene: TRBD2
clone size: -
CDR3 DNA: TGTGCCAGCAGCTTGACTAGCGGGGACAATGAGCAGTTCTTC
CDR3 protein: CASSLTSGDNEQFF

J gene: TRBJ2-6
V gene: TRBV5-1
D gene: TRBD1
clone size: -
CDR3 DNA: TGCGCCAGCAGCTTTTCAGGGGGCCCTGGGGCCAACGTCCTGACTTTC
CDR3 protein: CASSFSGGPGANVLTF

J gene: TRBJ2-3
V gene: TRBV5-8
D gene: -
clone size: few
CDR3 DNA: TGTGCCAGCATCCCCAGAAGGGTTTTTAGCACAGATACGCAGTATTTT
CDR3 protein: CASIPRRVFSTDTQYF

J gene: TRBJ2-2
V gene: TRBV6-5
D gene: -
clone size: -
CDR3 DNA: TGTGCCAGCAGTTCAGAGGGCGGGGAGCTGTTTTTT
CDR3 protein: CASSSEGGELFF

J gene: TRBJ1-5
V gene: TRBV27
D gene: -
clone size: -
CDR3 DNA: TGTGCCAGCAGTACGGCCAACCAGCCCCAGCATTTT
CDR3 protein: CASSTANQPQHF

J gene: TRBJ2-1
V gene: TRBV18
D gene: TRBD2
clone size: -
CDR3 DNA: TGTGCCAGCTCACCATTTGCTAGCGGACGTTACAATGAGCAGTTCTTC
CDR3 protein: CASSPFASGRYNEQFF

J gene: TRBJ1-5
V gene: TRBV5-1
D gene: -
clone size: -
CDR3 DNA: TGCGCCAGCAGCTTGTCAGGATACGGAGATCAGCCCCAGCATTTT
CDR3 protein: CASSLSGYGDQPQHF

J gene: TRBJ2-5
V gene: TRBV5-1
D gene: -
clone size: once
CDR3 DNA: TGCGCCAGCAGCTCGAACACGGACCGTGGGGAGACCCAGTACTTC
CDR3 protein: CASSSNTDRGETQYF